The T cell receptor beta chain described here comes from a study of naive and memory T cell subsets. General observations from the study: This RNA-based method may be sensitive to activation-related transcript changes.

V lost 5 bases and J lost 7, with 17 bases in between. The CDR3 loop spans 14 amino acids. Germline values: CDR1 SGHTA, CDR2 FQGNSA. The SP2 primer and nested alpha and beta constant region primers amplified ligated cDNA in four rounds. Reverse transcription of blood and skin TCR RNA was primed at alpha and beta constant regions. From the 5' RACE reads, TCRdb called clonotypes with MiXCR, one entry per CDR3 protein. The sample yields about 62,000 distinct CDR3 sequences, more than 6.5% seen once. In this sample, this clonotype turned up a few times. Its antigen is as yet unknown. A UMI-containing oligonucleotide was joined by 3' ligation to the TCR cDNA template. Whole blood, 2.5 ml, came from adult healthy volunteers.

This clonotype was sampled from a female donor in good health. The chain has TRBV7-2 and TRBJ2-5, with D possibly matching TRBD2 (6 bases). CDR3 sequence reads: CASSTAGLSPTQYF. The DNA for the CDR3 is TGTGCCAGCAGCACCGCGGGACTGAGTCCGACCCAGTACTTC.